The clone carrying this TCR beta chain was counted many times. The germline CDR1 and CDR2 sequences are SGHAT and FQDESV (reference sequence). The junction had 18 bases not matched to a gene; V was cut back by 6 bases and J by 4 bases. The CDR3 runs to 18 residues. This sample was included in a study of metastatic and nonmetastatic thyroid tumors. MiXCR reprocessed the PCR reads for TCRdb. The repertoire has more than 20,000 clones, approximately 9.9% of them found once; the top ten carry roughly 29%. The entire patient cohort was treatment-naive prior to thyroid surgery. The genes are TRBV11-1 and TRBJ2-1, with 7 bases that match TRBD2. The sequence was obtained from a female donor with papillary thyroid cancer or a benign thyroid nodule (not recorded which). Some clones in this sample may be carry-over from other donors' samples. Input material: blood. This CDR3 reads CASSPNTLRASGYNEQFF. The CDR3, as DNA: TGTGCCAGCAGTCCAAATACCCTCCGGGCTAGCGGTTACAATGAGCAGTTCTTC.